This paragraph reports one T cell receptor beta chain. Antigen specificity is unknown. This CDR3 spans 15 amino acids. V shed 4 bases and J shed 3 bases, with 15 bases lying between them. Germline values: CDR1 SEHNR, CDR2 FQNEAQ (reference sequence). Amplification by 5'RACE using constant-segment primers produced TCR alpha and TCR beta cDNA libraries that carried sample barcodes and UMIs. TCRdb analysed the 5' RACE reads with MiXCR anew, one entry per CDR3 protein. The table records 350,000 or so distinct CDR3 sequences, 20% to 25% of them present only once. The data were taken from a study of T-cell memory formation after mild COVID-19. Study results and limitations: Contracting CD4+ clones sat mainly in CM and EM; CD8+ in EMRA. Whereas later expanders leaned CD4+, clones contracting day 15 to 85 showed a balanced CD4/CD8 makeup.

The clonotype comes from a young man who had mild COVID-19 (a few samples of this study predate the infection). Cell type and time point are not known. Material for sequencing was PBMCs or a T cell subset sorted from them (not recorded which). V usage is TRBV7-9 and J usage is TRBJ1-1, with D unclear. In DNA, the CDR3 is TGTGCCAGCAGCTCCGCGCGAGGACTGGACACTGAAGCTTTCTTT. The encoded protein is CASSSARGLDTEAFF.